Listed below are T cell receptor beta chains from one sample, sequenced in a study of human thymus T cells. Measured with immunoSEQ multiplex PCR; TCRdb has only the in-frame clones, and not every one. The sample includes 60,000 to 75,000 clones, 85% to 95% of them seen just once. Input material: thymus tissue. The receptors originated from a girl in the first two years of life with a congenital heart defect but otherwise immunologically healthy. The CDR3 runs from the conserved cysteine through the conserved F or W. A D gene is named only where the DNA matches it firmly. The size of a clone is reported for some rows only, either as once, few or many, or as a class for expanded clones.

d_call	clone_size	v_call	j_call	cdr3_aa	cdr3_nt
-	-	TRBV6-5	TRBJ2-1	CASSYRRDGGGEQFF	TGTGCCAGCAGTTACAGGCGGGACGGGGGCGGTGAGCAGTTCTTC
-	-	TRBV6-1	TRBJ1-5	CASSEGRSGRFNQPQHF	TGTGCCAGCAGTGAAGGGAGAAGTGGACGGTTCAATCAGCCCCAGCATTTT
TRBD2	-	TRBV14	TRBJ2-2	CASSPTSGRARNTGELFF	TGTGCCAGCAGCCCCACTAGCGGGAGGGCCAGAAACACCGGGGAGCTGTTTTTT
-	-	TRBV14	TRBJ1-1	CASSQTRTAEEGTEAFF	TGTGCCAGCAGCCAAACCCGGACAGCTGAAGAGGGCACTGAAGCTTTCTTT
-	few	TRBV6-1	TRBJ1-5	CASSIDQPQHF	TGTGCCAGCAGCATAGATCAGCCCCAGCATTTT
TRBD2	-	TRBV11-2	TRBJ2-7	CASRTTRTSGISYEQYF	TGTGCCAGCAGGACAACTCGGACTAGCGGGATTTCCTACGAGCAGTACTTC
TRBD2	-	TRBV13	TRBJ2-3	CASSRHKDRAGGPGDTQYF	TGTGCCAGCAGCCGGCATAAGGATCGGGCGGGAGGGCCCGGGGATACGCAGTATTTT
TRBD2	-	TRBV6-5	TRBJ2-3	CASSYSGGGPTDTQYF	TGTGCCAGCAGTTACTCCGGGGGAGGGCCGACAGATACGCAGTATTTT
TRBD2	-	TRBV29-1	TRBJ2-1	CSVDLWGSSSGRAINEQFF	TGCAGCGTTGATTTGTGGGGTTCTTCTAGCGGGAGGGCCATTAATGAGCAGTTCTTC
-	once	TRBV21-1	TRBJ1-5	CASSSPRTQDCQPQHF	TGTGCCAGCAGCAGCCCCCGGACTCAGGATTGTCAGCCCCAGCATTTT
-	-	TRBV27	TRBJ2-1	CASSLRLAQNNEQFF	TGTGCCAGCAGTTTAAGGCTAGCTCAAAACAATGAGCAGTTCTTC
-	-	TRBV14	TRBJ1-1	CASSPGVVNMNTEAFF	TGTGCCAGCAGCCCGGGGGTAGTCAATATGAACACTGAAGCTTTCTTT
-	-	TRBV5-4	TRBJ2-3	CASSLGVDTQYF	TGTGCCAGCAGCTTGGGGGTGGATACGCAGTATTTT
TRBD2	-	TRBV7-2	TRBJ2-7	CASTTRGPRIAGPPYEQYF	TGTGCCAGCACCACTAGGGGTCCGCGGATAGCGGGACCCCCCTACGAGCAGTACTTC
-	-	TRBV4-3	TRBJ1-1	CASSQGGQGKLNTEAFF	TGCGCCAGCAGCCAAGGAGGTCAGGGAAAACTAAACACTGAAGCTTTCTTT
TRBD1	once	TRBV7-2	TRBJ2-2	CASSWGQGAIVGELFF	TGTGCCAGCAGCTGGGGACAGGGGGCGATCGTCGGGGAGCTGTTTTTT
-	once	TRBV5-8	TRBJ1-1	CASSPIQAPEAFF	TGTGCCAGCAGCCCTATACAGGCCCCCGAAGCTTTCTTT
-	-	TRBV7-3	TRBJ1-2	CASSPRAGAGYGYTF	TGTGCCAGCAGCCCCCGTGCCGGGGCCGGCTATGGCTACACCTTC
-	-	TRBV5-1	TRBJ2-7	CASSLGWAQYEQYF	TGCGCCAGCAGCTTGGGTTGGGCCCAATACGAGCAGTACTTC
-	-	TRBV11-3	TRBJ1-1	CASSTRDPPSMNTEAFF	TGTGCCAGCAGCACCCGGGACCCCCCCTCGATGAACACTGAAGCTTTCTTT
-	-	TRBV5-1	TRBJ2-5	CASSLGQETQYF	TGCGCCAGCAGCTTGGGGCAAGAGACCCAGTACTTC
-	-	TRBV21-1	TRBJ2-7	CASSKVGRQGTYEQYF	TGTGCCAGCAGCAAAGTAGGTCGACAGGGGACCTACGAGCAGTACTTC